This TCR beta chain is from a study of technical replicates of blood from several donors. TCRdb's copy holds only in-frame clones and misses some; the assay was immunoSEQ multiplex PCR. The sample carries around 79,000 clones, more than 85% recorded once. CDR1 PRHDT and CDR2 FYEKMQ come from the germline V gene (reference sequence). The ends lost 0 bases at V and 1 base at J; junction bases unmatched: 3. CDR3 length equals 15 residues. The sequenced sample was T cells isolated from PBMCs. The source is a human donor in good health. The rearrangement links TRBV13 to TRBJ2-7; 7 bases fit TRBD2. CDR3 nucleotides: TGTGCCAGCAGCTTAGGGGCAGCGGGGTCCTACGAGCAGTACTTC. Protein sequence: CASSLGAAGSYEQYF. Full variable domain (outside the CDR3, taken from reference TRBV13 and TRBJ2-7): AAGVIQSPRHLIKEKRETATLKCYPIPRHDTVYWYQQGPGQDPQFLISFYEKMQSDKGSIPDRFSAQQFSDYHSELNMSSLELGDSALYFCASSLGAAGSYEQYFGPGTRLTVT.